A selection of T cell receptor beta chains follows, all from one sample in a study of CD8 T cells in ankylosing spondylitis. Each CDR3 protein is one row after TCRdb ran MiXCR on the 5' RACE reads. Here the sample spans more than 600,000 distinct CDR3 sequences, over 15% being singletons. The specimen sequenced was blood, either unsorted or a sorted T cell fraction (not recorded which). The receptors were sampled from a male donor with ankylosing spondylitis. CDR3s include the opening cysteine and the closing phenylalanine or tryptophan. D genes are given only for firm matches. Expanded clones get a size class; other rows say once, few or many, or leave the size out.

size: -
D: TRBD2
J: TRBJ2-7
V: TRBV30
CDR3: CAWSLGGTYEQYF

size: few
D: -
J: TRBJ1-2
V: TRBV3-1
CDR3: CASSQDSGAQADLF

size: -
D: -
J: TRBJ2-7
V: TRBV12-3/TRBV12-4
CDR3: CASSFPQPYEQYF

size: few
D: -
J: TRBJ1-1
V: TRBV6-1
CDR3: CASSELPELNTEAFF

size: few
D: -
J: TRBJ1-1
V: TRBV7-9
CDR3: CASSSRTAANTEAFF

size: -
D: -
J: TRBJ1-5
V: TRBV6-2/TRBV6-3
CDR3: CASSWRGLNQPQHF

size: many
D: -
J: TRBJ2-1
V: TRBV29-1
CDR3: CSVEDLGGSYNEQFF

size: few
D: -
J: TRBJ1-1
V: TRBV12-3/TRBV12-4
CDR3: CASSGPRGAEALF

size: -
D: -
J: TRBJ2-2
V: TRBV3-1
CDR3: CASSQDVGELFF

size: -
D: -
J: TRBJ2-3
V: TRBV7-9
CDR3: CASRRGGGGDTQYF

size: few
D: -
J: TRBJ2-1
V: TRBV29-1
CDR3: CSVGEQFF

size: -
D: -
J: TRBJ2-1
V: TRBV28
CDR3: CASSFGGVRVEQFF

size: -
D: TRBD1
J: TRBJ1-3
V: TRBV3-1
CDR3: CASSLWGSTGATSGNTIYF

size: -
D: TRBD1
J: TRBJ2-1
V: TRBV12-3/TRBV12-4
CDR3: CASSKPNRGNEQFF

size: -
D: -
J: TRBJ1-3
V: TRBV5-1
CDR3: CASSLDPGAGNTIYF

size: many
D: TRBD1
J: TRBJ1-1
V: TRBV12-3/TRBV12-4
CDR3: CASSSTMNRDRGLGGLTEAFF

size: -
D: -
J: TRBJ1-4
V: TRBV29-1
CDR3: CSVVVAGTSEKLFF

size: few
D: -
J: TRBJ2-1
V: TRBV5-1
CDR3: CASSLDHEVNEQFF

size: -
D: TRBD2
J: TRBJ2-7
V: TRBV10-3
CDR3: CASSVLGLAGAYEQYF

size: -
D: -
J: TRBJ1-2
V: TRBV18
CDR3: CASSPGAGANYGYTF

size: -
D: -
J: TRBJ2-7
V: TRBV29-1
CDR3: CSVEASEYEQYF

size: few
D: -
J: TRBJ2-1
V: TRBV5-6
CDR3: CASSPRPQYYYNEQFF

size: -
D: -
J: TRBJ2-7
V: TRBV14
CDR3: CASSQPIQPVGEQYF

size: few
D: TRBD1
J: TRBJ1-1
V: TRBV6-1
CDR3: CASSAVRGAEAFF

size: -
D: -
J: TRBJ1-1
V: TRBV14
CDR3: CASSHLRAPNTEAFF

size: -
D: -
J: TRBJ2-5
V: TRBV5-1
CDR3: CASSFFSGVPEETQYF

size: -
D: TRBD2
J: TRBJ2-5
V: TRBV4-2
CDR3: CASSQETLAGEETQYF

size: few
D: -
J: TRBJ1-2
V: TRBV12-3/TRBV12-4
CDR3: CATRALQGFYGYTF

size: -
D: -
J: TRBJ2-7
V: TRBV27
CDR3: CASSLQGWSYEQYF

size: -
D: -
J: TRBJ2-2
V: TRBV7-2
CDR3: CASSWTGVPGELFF

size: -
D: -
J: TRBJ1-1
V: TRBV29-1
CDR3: CSGVARGNTEAFF

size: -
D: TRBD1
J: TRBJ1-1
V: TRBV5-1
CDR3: CASSFRGQFDTEAFF

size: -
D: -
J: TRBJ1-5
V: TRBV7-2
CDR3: CASSLGSHNQPQHF

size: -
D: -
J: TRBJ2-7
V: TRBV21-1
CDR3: CASSRASHSNGTERYEQYF

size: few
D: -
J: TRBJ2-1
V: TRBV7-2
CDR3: CASSLRVGEQFF

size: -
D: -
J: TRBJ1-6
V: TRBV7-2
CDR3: CASSLETGSDSPLHF

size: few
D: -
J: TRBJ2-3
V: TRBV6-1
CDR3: CASTGKGKTDTQYF

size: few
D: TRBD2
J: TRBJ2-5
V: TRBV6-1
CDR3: CASSKLAGEGKTQYF

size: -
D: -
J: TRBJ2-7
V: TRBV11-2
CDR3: CASSLGLVEQYF

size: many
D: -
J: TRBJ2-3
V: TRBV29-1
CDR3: CSVVRGSTDTQYF

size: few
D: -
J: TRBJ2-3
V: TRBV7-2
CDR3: CASSLSLASTDTQYF

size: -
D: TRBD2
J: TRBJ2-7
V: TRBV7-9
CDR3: CASSSPGLAGGEQYF

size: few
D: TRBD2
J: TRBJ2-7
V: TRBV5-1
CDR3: CASSLAGLGIIYEQYF

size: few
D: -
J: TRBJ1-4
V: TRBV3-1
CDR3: CASSDSGRVGGGEKLFF

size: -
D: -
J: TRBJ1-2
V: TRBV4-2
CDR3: CASSQDQGTNYGYTF

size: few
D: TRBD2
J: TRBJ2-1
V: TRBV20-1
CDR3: CSAREGGTGYNEQFF

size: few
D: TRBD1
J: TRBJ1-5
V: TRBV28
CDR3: CASSHGQANQPQHF

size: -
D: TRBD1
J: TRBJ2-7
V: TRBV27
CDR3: CASSPGQGVFIEQYF

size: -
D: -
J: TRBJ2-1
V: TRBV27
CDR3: CASSLGTLNEQFF

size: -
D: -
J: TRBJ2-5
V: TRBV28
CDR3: CASSDPGVGYQETQYF